The clone carrying this T cell receptor beta chain was counted ten times or more. As yet, its antigen is unknown. The sample comes from a study of T cell clonality in common variable immunodeficiency. Overall study results and limits: In common variable immunodeficiency, TCR beta chains reportedly carried fewer deletions and N-nucleotide insertions. Fewer TCRbeta clones were shared among CVID subjects than controls.

Measured with immunoSEQ multiplex PCR; TCRdb has only the in-frame clones, and not every one. This sample has some 80,000 clones, each found more than once. Blood samples were heparinized, roughly 4.5 to 8.5 ml per donor. The material sequenced was peripheral blood mononuclear cells. This clonotype was sampled from a person aged 18 to 70 in good health.

CDR3 DNA, as far as it was read: TGTGCCAGCTCGCCCCGGGACAGGGGAGAGGCCTACGAG. Translating gives CASSPRDRGEAYE. The CDR3 in full is CASSPRDRGEAYEQYF. The chain carries TRBV18 and TRBJ2-7; 10 nucleotides match TRBD1. The CDR3 is cut off 3 residues early in the read; its end comes from the germline J gene. This CDR3 has 16 amino acids. The V gene's germline CDR1 is KGHSH and CDR2 LQKENI. Losses at the gene ends were 6 bases for V and 2 bases for J; bases not matched to a gene: 10.